The subject of this entry is one T cell receptor (beta chain). This sample was included in a study of response to subunit inactivated influenza vaccine. Trimming took 5 bases from V and 3 from J, leaving 12 bases between them. Germline CDR1 is SGHAT and CDR2 is FQNNGV. The CDR3 is 14 residues long. One entry per CDR3 protein results from TCRdb running MiXCR on the RT-PCR reads. The table has 800,000 to 1,000,000 distinct CDR3 sequences, less than 25% seen once. The material sequenced was PBMCs from blood, taken less than 6 days after vaccination. The chain links TRBV11-2 to TRBJ2-3, with D possibly matching TRBD2 (6 bases). The clonotype originates from a man in his fifties who received an inactivated influenza vaccine. The chain's CDR3 is CASSPAEGTDTQYF. The CDR3 DNA reads as TGTGCCAGCAGCCCAGCGGAGGGTACAGATACGCAGTATTTT.